This entry lists 19 T cell receptor beta chains sequenced from one sample in a study of blood T cell repertoires in COVID-19. TCRdb's copy holds only in-frame clones and misses some; the assay was immunoSEQ multiplex PCR. In the table there are 250,000 to 300,000 clones, approximately 80% of which are singletons. Material for sequencing was peripheral blood. The receptor source for this set is a woman in her fifties or sixties with active or convalescent COVID-19.

The chain uses TRBV4-1 and TRBJ1-4; the D gene is possibly TRBD1 (6 bases). The CDR3 extends over 17 amino acids. Germline V lookup: CDR1 MGHRA, CDR2 YSYEKL. Trimming shortened V by 2 bases and J by 8 bases, and 21 bases separated the two germline ends. The CDR3 region is CASSQYLSRGGREKLFF. The CDR3 coding sequence is TGCGCCAGCAGCCAATACCTCAGTAGGGGGGGCAGGGAAAAACTGTTTTTT.

V gene TRBV18 combines with J gene TRBJ2-2; TRBD2 agrees at 11 bases. Trimming removed 6 bases from V and 2 bases from J; junction bases left unmatched: 5. This CDR3 has 16 amino acids. CDR1 and CDR2 from the germline V gene are KGHSH and LQKENI. CDR3 nucleotide sequence: TGTGCCAGCTCGCCTACTAGCGGGGGAAACACCGGGGAGCTGTTTTTT. It translates to CASSPTSGGNTGELFF.

The rearrangement uses TRBV19 and TRBJ2-1; 8 nucleotides agree with TRBD1. The CDR3 length is 15 residues. Trimming took 4 bases from V and 2 from J; bases not matched to a gene: 4. CDR1 and CDR2 from the germline V gene are LNHDA and SQIVND (reference sequence). In DNA, the CDR3 is TGTGCCAGTAGTACCTCGACAGGGGCCTACAATGAGCAGTTCTTC. Translation: CASSTSTGAYNEQFF.

This clone appeared a single time. This chain connects TRBV2 to TRBJ2-5, with 8 bases lining up with TRBD2. V was pared by 6 bases and J by 1 base, with 16 bases of the junction left unmatched. Germline V gene lookup returns CDR1 SNHLY and CDR2 FYNNEI. CDR3 length equals 18 residues. CDR3 sequence reads: CASRPLSGRGVVQETQYF. CDR3 DNA: TGTGCCAGCAGGCCCTTGTCGGGGCGGGGGGTAGTCCAAGAGACCCAGTACTTC.

This clone was picked up one time. The chain employs TRBV6-5 and TRBJ1-2; D is uncertain. CDR3 length equals 15 residues. The V end was cut by 0 bases, the J end by 6 bases, with 14 bases between. Germline lookup yields CDR1 MNHEY and CDR2 SVGAGI. CDR3 protein: CASSYSTGMVNGYTF. CDR3 coding DNA: TGTGCCAGCAGTTACTCGACGGGGATGGTAAATGGCTACACCTTC.

The chain couples TRBV21-1 to TRBJ2-3; TRBD1 is the table's D call, not checked against the DNA. TRBV21-1 is an annotated pseudogene. This CDR3 spans 16 amino acids. CDR3 sequence: CASPAGQGGKGDTQYF. In DNA, the CDR3 is TGTGCCAGCCCCGCGGGACAGGGAGGAAAGGGGGATACGCAGTATTTT.

This chain connects TRBV18 to TRBJ2-1; D ambiguous. Germline values: CDR1 KGHSH, CDR2 LQKENI. Trimming removed 0 bases at V and 0 bases at J, with 6 bases between. The CDR3 loop spans 15 amino acids. The CDR3: CASSPPISSYNEQFF. DNA for the CDR3: TGTGCCAGCTCACCACCGATCAGCTCCTACAATGAGCAGTTCTTC.

As for this clone: Other nucleotide sequences from this sample produce the same CDR3. J is TRBJ1-6 and V is TRBV2; D not certain. V was shortened by 7 bases and J by 7 bases, with 14 bases between the two germline ends. The germline V gene encodes CDR1 SNHLY and CDR2 FYNNEI. This CDR3 contains 14 residues. The chain's CDR3 is CASNRGLANSPLHF. The CDR3 nucleotides are TGTGCCAGCAATAGAGGGCTTGCGAATTCACCCCTCCACTTT.

This chain connects TRBV9 to TRBJ1-1; maybe TRBD1 (5 bases). Trimming left V 3 bases short and J 4 bases short, with 16 bases between. This CDR3 is 15 amino acids long. Germline assignment: CDR1 SGDLS and CDR2 YYNGEE. The CDR3 here is CASSAGLPGGTEAFF. The CDR3 DNA reads as TGTGCCAGCAGCGCGGGACTCCCCGGAGGCACTGAAGCTTTCTTT.

The J gene is TRBJ2-1, the V gene TRBV2, with 9 nucleotides matching TRBD1. V gave up 8 bases and J gave up 1 base; unmatched junction bases: 15. The CDR3 runs to 18 residues. The germline gives CDR1 SNHLY, CDR2 FYNNEI. The CDR3 DNA is TGTGCCAGCCAAGGCACAGGGGGCATCCATCGATCCTACAATGAGCAGTTCTTC. Protein: CASQGTGGIHRSYNEQFF.

V gene TRBV27 combines with J gene TRBJ2-1; 11 bases match TRBD2. The CDR3 is made up of 14 amino acids. The J segment lost 6 bases and the V segment lost 7 bases, leaving 5 bases of the junction unmatched. CDR1 is MNHEY, CDR2 SMNVEV, per germline (reference sequence). The CDR3 bases are TGTGCCAGCAACCGACTAGCGGGGTCCAATGAGCAGTTCTTC. It encodes CASNRLAGSNEQFF.

The chain carries TRBV7-8 and TRBJ2-4, with 7 positions matching TRBD2. This CDR3 spans 20 amino acids. The germline CDR1 and CDR2 sequences are SGHVS and FQNEAQ. The V gene end was trimmed by 4 bases and the J gene end by 0 bases; junction bases not matched to a gene: 18. The CDR3, as DNA: TGTGCCAGCAGCTCCCGTGTAGCTGGGGGGGTGGATTTAGCCAAAAACATTCAGTACTTC. Residues: CASSSRVAGGVDLAKNIQYF. Full variable domain (rest looked up from reference TRBV7-8 and TRBJ2-4): GAGVSQSPRYKVAKRGQDVALRCDPISGHVSLFWYQQALGQGPEFLTYFQNEAQLDKSGLPSDRFFAERPEGSVSTLKIQRTQQEDSAVYLCASSSRVAGGVDLAKNIQYFGAGTRLSVL.

J is TRBJ2-5 and V is TRBV9, with TRBD1 identical over 8 bases. This CDR3 spans 16 amino acids. The trim removed 3 bases at V and 5 bases at J, leaving 12 bases unmatched. Germline CDR1 reads SGDLS; CDR2 reads YYNGEE. The DNA of the CDR3 is TGTGCCAGCAGCGACCGGACAGGGAGGTTCAGTGAGACCCAGTACTTC. Translating it yields CASSDRTGRFSETQYF.

The J gene is TRBJ1-3, the V gene TRBV3-1 (or the pseudogene TRBV3-2); D is undetermined. Germline CDR1 is LGHDT and CDR2 is YNNKEL (reference sequence). Trimming took off 3 bases at V and 0 bases at J, with 6 bases between the two ends. CDR3 size: 14 residues. This chain's CDR3 is CASSQRSSGNTIYF. The CDR3 DNA follows: TGTGCCAGCAGCCAGAGGAGCTCTGGAAACACCATATATTTT.

The rearrangement links TRBV27 to TRBJ1-5, with a weak D call TRBD1 (5 bases). There are 15 residues in the CDR3. V was clipped by 7 bases and J by 3 bases, with 16 bases between them. Per the germline V gene, CDR1 is MNHEY and CDR2 is SMNVEV (reference sequence). CDR3: CASNQGGGVNQPQHF. In DNA form, the CDR3 reads TGTGCCAGCAACCAGGGCGGCGGTGTCAATCAGCCCCAGCATTTT.

The rearrangement links TRBV4-1 to TRBJ1-3, with 8 bases fitting TRBD1. The CDR3 totals 18 residues. The trim removed 1 base at V and 4 bases at J, leaving 12 bases unmatched. In germline, CDR1 is MGHRA, CDR2 YSYEKL. CDR3 in amino acids: CASSQGAGGPDSGNTIYF. CDR3 DNA sequence: TGCGCCAGCAGCCAAGGGGCAGGGGGCCCTGACTCCGGAAACACCATATATTTT.

V is TRBV5-1 and J is TRBJ2-7, with no clear D. This CDR3 region has 14 residues. Per germline, CDR1 SGHRS and CDR2 YFSETQ. The V and J ends lost 3 bases and 5 bases respectively, with 15 bases between them. CDR3 sequence (DNA): TGCGCCAGCAGCTATGACACGACCCGTAACGAGCAGTACTTC. Its protein product is CASSYDTTRNEQYF.

J is TRBJ1-2 and V is TRBV4-1, with 7 bases matching TRBD1. This CDR3 contains 14 residues. Germline V gives CDR1 MGHRA, CDR2 YSYEKL. V lost 4 bases, J lost 4 bases, and 6 bases stayed unmatched. The CDR3 DNA follows: TGCGCCAGCAGCCGCCCGGGACAGCGCTATGGCTACACCTTC. Protein sequence: CASSRPGQRYGYTF.

The chain has TRBV5-4 and TRBJ2-3; 8 positions match TRBD2. CDR1 and CDR2 from the germline V gene are SGHNT and YYREEE (reference sequence). V gave up 8 bases and J gave up 4 bases; unmatched junction bases: 12. This CDR3 has 15 residues. The CDR3 nucleotides are TGTGCCAGTGAAACCGGGGGTAGCGGGGCAGATACGCAGTATTTT. Protein sequence: CASETGGSGADTQYF.